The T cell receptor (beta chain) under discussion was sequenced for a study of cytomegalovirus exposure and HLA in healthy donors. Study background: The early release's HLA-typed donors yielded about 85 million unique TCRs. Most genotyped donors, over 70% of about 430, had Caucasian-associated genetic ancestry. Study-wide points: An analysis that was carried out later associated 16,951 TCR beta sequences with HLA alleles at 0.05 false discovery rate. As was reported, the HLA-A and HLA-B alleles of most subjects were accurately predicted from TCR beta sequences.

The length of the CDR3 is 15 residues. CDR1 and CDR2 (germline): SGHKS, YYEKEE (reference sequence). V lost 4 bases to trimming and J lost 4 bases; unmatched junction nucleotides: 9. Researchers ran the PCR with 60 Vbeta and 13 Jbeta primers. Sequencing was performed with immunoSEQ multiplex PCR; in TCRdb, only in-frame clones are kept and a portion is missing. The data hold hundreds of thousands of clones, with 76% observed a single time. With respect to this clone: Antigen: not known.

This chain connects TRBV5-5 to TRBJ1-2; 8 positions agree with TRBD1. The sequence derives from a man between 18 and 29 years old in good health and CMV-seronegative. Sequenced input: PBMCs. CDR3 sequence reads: CASSPRSGGLYGYTF. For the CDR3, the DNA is TGTGCCAGCAGCCCTAGATCAGGGGGCCTCTATGGCTACACCTTC. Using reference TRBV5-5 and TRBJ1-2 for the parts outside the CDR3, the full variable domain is DAGVTQSPTHLIKTRGQQVTLRCSPISGHKSVSWYQQVLGQGPQFIFQYYEKEERGRGNFPDRFSARQFPNYSSELNVNALLLGDSALYLCASSPRSGGLYGYTFGSGTRLTVV.